The TCR beta chain under discussion was sequenced for a study of blood T cell repertoires in COVID-19. The assay was immunoSEQ multiplex PCR, and TCRdb's table has in-frame clones only and misses some. The sample has about 200,000 clones; roughly 90% are singletons. The CDR3 contains 16 residues. Germline lookup yields CDR1 MNHEY and CDR2 SVGEGT. The ends lost 6 bases at V and 0 bases at J; junction bases unmatched: 6. The sample comprised peripheral blood. This TCR came from a man aged 60 to 75 who had recovered from COVID-19. The chain combines TRBV6-2 or TRBV6-3 with TRBJ1-5, with 9 bases that match TRBD1. Here the CDR3 reads CASSGAQGASNQPQHF. CDR3 nucleotide sequence: TGTGCCAGCAGCGGGGCACAGGGGGCTAGCAATCAGCCCCAGCATTTT.